This TCR beta chain emerged from a study of T-cell reconstitution after alpha-beta-depleted transplantation in children. Study-wide results and limits: Reportedly, only several hundred clones from non-depleted graft cells drove alpha-beta T-cell counts at about two months.

Concerning this clonotype itself: The antigen remains unidentified.

Germline CDR1 and CDR2: MGHDK and SYGVNS. V lost 1 base and J 2 bases, leaving 10 bases between the germline ends. CDR3 size: 15 residues. During its preparation, the TCRbeta library received unique molecular identifiers. TCRdb reprocessed the PCR reads via MiXCR and lists one record per CDR3 protein. Found here are around 130,000 distinct CDR3 sequences, more than 9.5% of them singletons; the top ten hold nearly 25%. The source is a girl under three years old who had a stem cell transplant for combined immunodeficiency, so the T cells may come from the graft donor. The V call is TRBV25-1, the J call TRBJ2-3; D call uncertain. The sequencing here drew on PBMCs, mostly from graft donor cells, taken 180 days after TCRalphabeta/CD19-depleted stem cell transplant. CDR3 region: CASSEWGTLTDTQYF. The CDR3 DNA follows: TGTGCCAGCAGTGAATGGGGTACGCTCACAGATACGCAGTATTTT.